The T cell receptor (beta chain) described here comes from a study of blood T cells in healthy people across ages. Germline V gene lookup returns CDR1 SNHLY and CDR2 FYNNEI. This CDR3 region has 18 residues. Trimming took 8 bases from V and 1 from J, leaving 23 bases between them. Study conclusions and caveats: In older individuals, TCR beta diversity per million T cells was lower, falling roughly linearly with age.

Total RNA, at least 6 micrograms per sample, was extracted from PBMCs. A J-beta primer mix and a sample-barcoded 5' primer were used in a second PCR of roughly 6 to 12 cycles. TCRdb ran MiXCR on the 5' RACE reads and lists one entry per CDR3 protein. The sample includes 1,800,000 or so distinct CDR3 sequences, more than 35% of them seen just once. Details on this clonotype: The antigen is unknown.

The chain carries TRBV2 and TRBJ1-4, with D tentatively TRBD1 (6 bases). The specimen sequenced was blood. This clonotype originated in a human donor in good health. CDR3 region: CASVEDRGGRRTNEKLFF. For the CDR3, the DNA is TGTGCCAGCGTAGAAGACAGAGGGGGTAGAAGAACTAATGAAAAACTGTTTTTT.